This T cell receptor beta chain was documented in a study of T cells after yellow fever vaccination. Background on the study: Fractions with few cells were prepared using SMART-Seq v4 Ultra Low Input.

This clonotype was seen many times. General study results and limits: Reappearance after the booster was seen for most primary-vaccination clones, at approximately 97% CD4 and 85% to 90% CD8.

TCR cDNA, made by 5'RACE template switching, carried an added universal primer site and UMIs. In TCRdb, the 5' RACE reads were re-called with MiXCR into one record per CDR3 protein. The repertoire has roughly 45,000 distinct CDR3 sequences, 6.8% of them found once; the top ten carry approximately 15%. Material: CD8+ T cells not binding an NS4B(214-222) dextramer, sorted from PBMCs, obtained 45 days after the yellow fever booster vaccination. This clonotype originated in a man aged 25-45 years who received the YFV17D yellow fever vaccine.

CDR3 amino acids: CSASRGTYNEQFF. CDR3 coding DNA: TGCAGTGCTAGTCGCGGAACCTACAATGAGCAGTTCTTC. This sequence joins TRBV20-1 and TRBJ2-1; D remains ambiguous. V was pared by 3 bases and J by 2 bases, with 8 bases between. The CDR3 runs 13 residues. The V gene's germline CDR1 is DFQATT and CDR2 SNEGSKA (reference sequence).